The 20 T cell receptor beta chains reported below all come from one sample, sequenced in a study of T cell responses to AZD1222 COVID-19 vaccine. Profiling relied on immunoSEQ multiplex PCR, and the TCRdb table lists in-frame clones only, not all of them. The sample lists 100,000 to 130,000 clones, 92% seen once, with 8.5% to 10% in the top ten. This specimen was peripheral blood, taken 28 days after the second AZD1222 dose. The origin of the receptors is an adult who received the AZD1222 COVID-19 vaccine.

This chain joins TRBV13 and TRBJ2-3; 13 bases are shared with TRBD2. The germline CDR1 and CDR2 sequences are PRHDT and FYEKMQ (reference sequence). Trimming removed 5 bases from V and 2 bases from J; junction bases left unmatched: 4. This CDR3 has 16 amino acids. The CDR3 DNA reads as TGTGCCAGCAGCCCGGGACTAGCGGGACTCACAGATACGCAGTATTTT. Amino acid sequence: CASSPGLAGLTDTQYF.

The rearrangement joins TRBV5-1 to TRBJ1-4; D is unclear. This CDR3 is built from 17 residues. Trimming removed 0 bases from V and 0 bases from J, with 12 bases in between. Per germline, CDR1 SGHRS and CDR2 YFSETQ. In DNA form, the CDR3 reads TGCGCCAGCAGCTTGGAGCAGGTTATCGCAACTAATGAAAAACTGTTTTTT. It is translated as CASSLEQVIATNEKLFF.

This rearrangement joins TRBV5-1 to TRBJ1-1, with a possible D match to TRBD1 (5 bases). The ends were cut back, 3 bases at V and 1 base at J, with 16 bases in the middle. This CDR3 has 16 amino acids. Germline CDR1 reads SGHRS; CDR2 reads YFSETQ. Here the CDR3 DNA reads TGCGCCAGCAGCTCGCCGGGGACCGTAACGAACACTGAAGCTTTCTTT. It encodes CASSSPGTVTNTEAFF.

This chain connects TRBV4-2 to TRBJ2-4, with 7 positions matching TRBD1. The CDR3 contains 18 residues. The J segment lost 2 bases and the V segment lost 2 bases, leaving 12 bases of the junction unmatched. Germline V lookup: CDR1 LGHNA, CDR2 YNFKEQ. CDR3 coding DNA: TGTGCCAGCAGCCAACTTACCCAGACAGGGAGAACCAAAAACATTCAGTACTTC. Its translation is CASSQLTQTGRTKNIQYF.

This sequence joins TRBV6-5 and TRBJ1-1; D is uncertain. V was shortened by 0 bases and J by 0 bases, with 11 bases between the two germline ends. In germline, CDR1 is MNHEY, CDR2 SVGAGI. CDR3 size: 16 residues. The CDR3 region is CASSYSIGGMNTEAFF. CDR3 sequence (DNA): TGTGCCAGCAGTTACTCGATCGGCGGGATGAACACTGAAGCTTTCTTT.

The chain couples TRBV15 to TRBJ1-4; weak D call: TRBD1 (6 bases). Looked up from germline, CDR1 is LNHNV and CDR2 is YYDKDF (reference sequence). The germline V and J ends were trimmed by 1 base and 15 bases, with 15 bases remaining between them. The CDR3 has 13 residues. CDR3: CATSRGGDTSVFF. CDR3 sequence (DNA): TGTGCCACCAGCAGAGGAGGGGACACCTCGGTGTTTTTT.

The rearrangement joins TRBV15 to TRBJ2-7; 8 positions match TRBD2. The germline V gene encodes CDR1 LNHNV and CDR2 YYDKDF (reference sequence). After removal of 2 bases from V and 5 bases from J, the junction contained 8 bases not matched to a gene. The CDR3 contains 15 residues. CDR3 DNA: TGTGCCACCAGCAGAACCGGGACTAGTGTCGACGAGCAGTACTTC. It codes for CATSRTGTSVDEQYF.

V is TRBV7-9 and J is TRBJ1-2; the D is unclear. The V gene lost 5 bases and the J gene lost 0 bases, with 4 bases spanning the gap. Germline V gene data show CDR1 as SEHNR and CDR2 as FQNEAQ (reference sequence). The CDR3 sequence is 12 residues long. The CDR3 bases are TGTGCCAGCAGCGTGACTAACTATGGCTACACCTTC. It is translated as CASSVTNYGYTF.

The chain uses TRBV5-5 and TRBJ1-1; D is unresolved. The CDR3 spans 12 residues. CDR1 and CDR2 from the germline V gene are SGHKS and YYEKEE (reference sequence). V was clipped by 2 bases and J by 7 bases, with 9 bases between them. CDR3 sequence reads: CASSFVSFEAFF. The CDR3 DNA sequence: TGTGCCAGCAGCTTTGTAAGCTTTGAAGCTTTCTTT.

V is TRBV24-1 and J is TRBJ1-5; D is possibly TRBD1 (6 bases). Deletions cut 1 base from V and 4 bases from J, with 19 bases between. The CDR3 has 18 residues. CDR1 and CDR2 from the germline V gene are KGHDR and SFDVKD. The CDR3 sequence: CATSDFTFIGQPNQPQHF. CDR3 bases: TGTGCCACCAGTGATTTTACTTTTATTGGACAGCCAAATCAGCCCCAGCATTTT.

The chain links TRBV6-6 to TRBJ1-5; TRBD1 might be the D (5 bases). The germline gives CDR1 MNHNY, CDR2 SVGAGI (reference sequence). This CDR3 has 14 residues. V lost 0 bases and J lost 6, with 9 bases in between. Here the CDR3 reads CASSYSAGSQPQHF. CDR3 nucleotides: TGTGCCAGCAGTTACTCGGCAGGGTCTCAGCCCCAGCATTTT.

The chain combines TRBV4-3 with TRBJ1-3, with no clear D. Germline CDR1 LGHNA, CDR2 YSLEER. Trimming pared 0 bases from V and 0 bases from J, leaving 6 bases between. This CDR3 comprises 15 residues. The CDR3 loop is CASSQDSSSGNTIYF. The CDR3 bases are TGCGCCAGCAGCCAAGACTCGAGCTCTGGAAACACCATATATTTT.

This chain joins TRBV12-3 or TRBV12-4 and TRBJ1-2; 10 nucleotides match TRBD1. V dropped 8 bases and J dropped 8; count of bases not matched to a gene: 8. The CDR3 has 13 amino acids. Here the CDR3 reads CASRGTGDGGYTF. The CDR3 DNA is TGTGCCAGCCGGGGGACAGGGGACGGCGGCTACACCTTC.

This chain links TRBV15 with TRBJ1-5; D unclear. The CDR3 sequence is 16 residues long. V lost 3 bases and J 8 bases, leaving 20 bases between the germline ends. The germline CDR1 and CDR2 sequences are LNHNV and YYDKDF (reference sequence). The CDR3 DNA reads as TGTGCCACCAGCAGGGGAGATCTCCCGTTGAGAGAGCCCCAGCATTTT. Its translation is CATSRGDLPLREPQHF.

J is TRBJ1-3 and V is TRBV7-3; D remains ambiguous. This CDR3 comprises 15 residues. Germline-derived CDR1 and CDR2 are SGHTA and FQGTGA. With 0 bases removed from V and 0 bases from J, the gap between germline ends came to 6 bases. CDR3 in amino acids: CASSLTGSSGNTIYF. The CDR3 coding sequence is TGTGCCAGCAGCTTAACAGGGAGCTCTGGAAACACCATATATTTT.

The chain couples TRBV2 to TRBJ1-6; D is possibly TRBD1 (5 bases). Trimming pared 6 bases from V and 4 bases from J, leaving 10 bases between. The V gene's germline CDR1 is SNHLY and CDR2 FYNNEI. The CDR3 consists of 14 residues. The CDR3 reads CASRGDSYNSPLHF. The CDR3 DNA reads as TGTGCCAGCAGGGGAGACAGTTATAATTCACCCCTCCACTTT.

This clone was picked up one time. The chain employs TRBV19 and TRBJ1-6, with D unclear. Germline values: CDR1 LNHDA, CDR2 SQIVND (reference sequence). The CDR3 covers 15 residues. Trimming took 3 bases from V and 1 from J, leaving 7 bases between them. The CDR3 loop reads CASSISRSYNSPLHF. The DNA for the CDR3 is TGTGCCAGTAGTATCTCACGATCCTATAATTCACCCCTCCACTTT.

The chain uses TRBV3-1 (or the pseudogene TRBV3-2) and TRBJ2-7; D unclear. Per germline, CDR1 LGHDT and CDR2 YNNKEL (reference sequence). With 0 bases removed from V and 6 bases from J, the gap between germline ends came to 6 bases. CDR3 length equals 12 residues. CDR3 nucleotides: TGTGCCAGCAGCCAAGAGCCCGGCGAGCAGTACTTC. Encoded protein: CASSQEPGEQYF.

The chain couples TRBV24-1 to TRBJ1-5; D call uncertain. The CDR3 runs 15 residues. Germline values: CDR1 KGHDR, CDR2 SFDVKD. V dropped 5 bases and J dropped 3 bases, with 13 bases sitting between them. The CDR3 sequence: CATSAAQVDNQPQHF. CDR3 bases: TGTGCCACCAGTGCTGCCCAGGTGGACAATCAGCCCCAGCATTTT.

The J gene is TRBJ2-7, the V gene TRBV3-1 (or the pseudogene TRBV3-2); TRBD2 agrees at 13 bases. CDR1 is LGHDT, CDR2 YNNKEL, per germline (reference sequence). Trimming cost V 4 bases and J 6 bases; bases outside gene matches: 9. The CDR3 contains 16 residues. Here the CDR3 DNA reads TGTGCCAGCAGCCGAGGAGGGACTAGCGGGATGCGCGAGCAGTACTTC. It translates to CASSRGGTSGMREQYF.